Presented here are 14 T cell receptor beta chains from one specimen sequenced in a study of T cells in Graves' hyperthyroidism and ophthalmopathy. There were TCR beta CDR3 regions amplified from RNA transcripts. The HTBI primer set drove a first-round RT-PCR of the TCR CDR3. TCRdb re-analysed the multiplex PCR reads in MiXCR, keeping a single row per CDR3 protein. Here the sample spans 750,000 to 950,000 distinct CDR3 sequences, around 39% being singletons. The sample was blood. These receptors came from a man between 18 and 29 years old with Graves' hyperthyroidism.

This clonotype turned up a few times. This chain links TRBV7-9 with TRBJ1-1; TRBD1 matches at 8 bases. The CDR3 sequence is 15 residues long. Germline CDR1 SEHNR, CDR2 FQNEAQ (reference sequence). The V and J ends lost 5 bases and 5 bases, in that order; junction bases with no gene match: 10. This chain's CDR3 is CASSPEEQGVTEAFF. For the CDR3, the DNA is TGTGCCAGCAGCCCTGAGGAACAGGGGGTAACTGAAGCTTTCTTT.

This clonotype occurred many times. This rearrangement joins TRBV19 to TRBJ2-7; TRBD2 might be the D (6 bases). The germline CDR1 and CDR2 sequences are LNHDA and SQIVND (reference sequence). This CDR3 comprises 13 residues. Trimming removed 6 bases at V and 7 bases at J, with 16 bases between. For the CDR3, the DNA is TGTGCCAGTAGGAATCGGGACTCACGTGAGCAGTACTTC. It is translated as CASRNRDSREQYF. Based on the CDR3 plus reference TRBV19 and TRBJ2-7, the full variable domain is DGGITQSPKYLFRKEGQNVTLSCEQNLNHDAMYWYRQDPGQGLRLIYYSQIVNDFQKGDIAEGYSVSREKKESFPLTVTSAQKNPTAFYLCASRNRDSREQYFGPGTRLTVT.

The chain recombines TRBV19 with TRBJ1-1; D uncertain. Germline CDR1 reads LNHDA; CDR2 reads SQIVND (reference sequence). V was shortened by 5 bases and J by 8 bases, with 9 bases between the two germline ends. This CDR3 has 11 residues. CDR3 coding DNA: TGTGCCAGTAGTTTCCTCCAAGAAGCTTTCTTT. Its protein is CASSFLQEAFF.

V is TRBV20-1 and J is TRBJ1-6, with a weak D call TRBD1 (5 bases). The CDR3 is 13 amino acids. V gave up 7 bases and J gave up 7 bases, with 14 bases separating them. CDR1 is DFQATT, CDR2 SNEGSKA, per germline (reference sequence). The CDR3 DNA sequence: TGCAGTGAAGGAGGGGCGCAGAATTCACCCCTCCACTTT. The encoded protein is CSEGGAQNSPLHF.

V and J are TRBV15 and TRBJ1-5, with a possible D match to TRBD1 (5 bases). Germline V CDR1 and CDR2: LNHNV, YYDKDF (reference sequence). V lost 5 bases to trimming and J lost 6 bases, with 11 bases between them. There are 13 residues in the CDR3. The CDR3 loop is CATSGGTGQPQHF. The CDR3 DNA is TGTGCCACCAGCGGCGGGACGGGTCAGCCCCAGCATTTT.

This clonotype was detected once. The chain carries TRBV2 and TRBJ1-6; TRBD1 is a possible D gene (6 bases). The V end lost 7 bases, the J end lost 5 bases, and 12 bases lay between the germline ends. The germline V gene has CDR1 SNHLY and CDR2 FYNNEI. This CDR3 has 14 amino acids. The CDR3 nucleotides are TGTGCCAGCACAGACAGGACCCATAATTCACCCCTCCACTTT. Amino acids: CASTDRTHNSPLHF.

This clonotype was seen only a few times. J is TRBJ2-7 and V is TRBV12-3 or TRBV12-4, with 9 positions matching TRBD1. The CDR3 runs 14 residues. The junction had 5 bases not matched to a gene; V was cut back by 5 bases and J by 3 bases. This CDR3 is CASSPWDRVYEQYF. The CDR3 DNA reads TGTGCCAGCAGTCCATGGGACAGGGTCTACGAGCAGTACTTC.

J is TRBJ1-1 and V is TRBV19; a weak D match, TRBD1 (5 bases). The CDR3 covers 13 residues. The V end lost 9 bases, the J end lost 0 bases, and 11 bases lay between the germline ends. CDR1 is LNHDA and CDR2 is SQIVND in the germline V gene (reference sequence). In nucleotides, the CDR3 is TGTGCCAGCCAAGGACAAGTGAACACTGAAGCTTTCTTT. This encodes CASQGQVNTEAFF.

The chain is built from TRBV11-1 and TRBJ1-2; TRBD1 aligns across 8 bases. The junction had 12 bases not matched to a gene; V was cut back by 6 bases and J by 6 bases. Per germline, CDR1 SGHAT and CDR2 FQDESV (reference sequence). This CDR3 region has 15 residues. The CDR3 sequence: CASRHGPGGAHGYTF. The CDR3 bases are TGTGCCAGCAGACATGGCCCAGGGGGCGCCCATGGCTACACCTTC.

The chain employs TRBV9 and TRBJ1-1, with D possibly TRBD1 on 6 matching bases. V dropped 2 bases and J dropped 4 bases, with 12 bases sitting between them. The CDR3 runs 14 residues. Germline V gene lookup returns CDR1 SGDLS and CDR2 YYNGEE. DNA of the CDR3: TGTGCCAGCAGCGTTGGGAGGGGGTTCACTGAAGCTTTCTTT. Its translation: CASSVGRGFTEAFF.

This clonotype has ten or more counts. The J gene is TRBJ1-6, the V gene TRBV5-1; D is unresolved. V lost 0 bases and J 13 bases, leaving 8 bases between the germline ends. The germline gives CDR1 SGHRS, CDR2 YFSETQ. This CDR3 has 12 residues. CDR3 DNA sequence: TGCGCCAGCAGCTTGGTAGAGGGCCCCCTCCACTTT. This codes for CASSLVEGPLHF.

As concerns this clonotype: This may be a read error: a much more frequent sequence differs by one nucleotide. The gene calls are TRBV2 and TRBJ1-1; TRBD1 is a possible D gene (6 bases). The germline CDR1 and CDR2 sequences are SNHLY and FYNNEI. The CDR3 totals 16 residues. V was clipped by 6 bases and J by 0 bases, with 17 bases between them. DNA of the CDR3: TGTGCCAGCAGGTGGACAGCCTGGACCTTGAACACTGAAGCTTTCTTT. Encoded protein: CASRWTAWTLNTEAFF.

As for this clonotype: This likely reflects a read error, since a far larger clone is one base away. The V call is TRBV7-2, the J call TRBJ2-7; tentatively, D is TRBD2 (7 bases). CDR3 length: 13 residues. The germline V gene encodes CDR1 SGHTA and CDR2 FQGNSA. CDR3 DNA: TGTGCCGGCAGCTTAGGAGGGGGGGACGAGCAGTACTTC. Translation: CAGSLGGGDEQYF.

The CDR3 DNA reads TGTGCCAGCAGCGTACTAGACAGCTGGAATTCACCCCTCCACTTT. Translation: CASSVLDSWNSPLHF. V and J are TRBV25-1 and TRBJ1-6; tentative D call: TRBD1 (5 bases). V lost 6 bases, J lost 7 bases, and 16 bases lay in between. The CDR3 loop spans 15 amino acids. Germline CDR1 is MGHDK and CDR2 is SYGVNS.